The 9 T cell receptor beta chains below were found in one sample sequenced in a study of T cells after yellow fever vaccination. TCRdb called the 5' RACE reads again in MiXCR, with one record for every CDR3 protein. This sample has nearly 45,000 distinct CDR3 sequences, with 6.8% found just once. This material consisted of CD8+ T cells not binding an NS4B(214-222) dextramer, sorted from PBMCs, taken 45 days after the yellow fever booster vaccination. All receptors come from a man aged 25-45 years who received the YFV17D yellow fever vaccine.

This clonotype was observed many times. The chain combines TRBV6-5 with TRBJ2-7, with D perhaps TRBD1 (5 bases). V was clipped by 4 bases and J by 2 bases, with 9 bases between them. Per the germline V gene, CDR1 is MNHEY and CDR2 is SVGAGI. The length of the CDR3 is 13 residues. CDR3 sequence reads: CASSFQGTYEQYF. In DNA form, the CDR3 reads TGTGCCAGCAGTTTTCAGGGAACCTACGAGCAGTACTTC.

The sample holds many counts of this clonotype. The chain joins TRBV12-3 or TRBV12-4 to TRBJ1-4; 7 bases are shared with TRBD1. The junction had 4 bases not matched to a gene; V was cut back by 5 bases and J by 1 base. The CDR3 spans 15 residues. The CDR3 coding sequence is TGTGCCAGCAGTCGCGGGACAGAAACTAATGAAAAACTGTTTTTT. It translates to CASSRGTETNEKLFF.

This chain joins TRBV11-1 and TRBJ2-1, with TRBD1 identical over 9 bases. V lost 2 bases and J lost 1; bases outside the gene matches: 15. Germline V gene lookup returns CDR1 SGHAT and CDR2 FQDESV (reference sequence). This CDR3 has 20 residues. CDR3 amino acids: CASSLLPGQGLRKSYNEQFF. CDR3 bases: TGTGCCAGCAGCTTATTACCGGGACAGGGTCTTCGTAAGTCCTACAATGAGCAGTTCTTC.

This clonotype was counted at least ten times. This chain uses TRBV20-1 with TRBJ2-7; tentative D call: TRBD2 (6 bases). Germline CDR1 reads DFQATT; CDR2 reads SNEGSKA (reference sequence). The CDR3 extends over 13 amino acids. The ends were cut back, 4 bases at V and 3 bases at J, with 13 bases in the middle. The CDR3 here is CSAKSRTIYEQYF. CDR3 in DNA: TGCAGTGCTAAATCCCGGACTATCTACGAGCAGTACTTC.

This clonotype was observed many times. The chain combines TRBV20-1 with TRBJ2-1; D may be TRBD2 (6 bases). CDR1 DFQATT and CDR2 SNEGSKA come from the germline V gene (reference sequence). CDR3 size: 12 residues. Trimming left V 5 bases short and J 6 bases short, with 11 bases between. CDR3 coding DNA: TGCAGTGCTCGCTACGGGAGCAATGAGCAGTTCTTC. Protein sequence: CSARYGSNEQFF.

The rearrangement joins TRBV5-1 to TRBJ2-1; a weak D match, TRBD2 (6 bases). Germline V lookup: CDR1 SGHRS, CDR2 YFSETQ. Trimming removed 4 bases from V and 0 bases from J, with 8 bases in between. This CDR3 contains 14 residues. The CDR3 protein is CASSRESSYNEQFF. The DNA of the CDR3 is TGCGCCAGCAGCCGGGAGAGCTCCTACAATGAGCAGTTCTTC.

This clonotype was detected many times. J is TRBJ2-1 and V is TRBV5-5, with unresolved D. This CDR3 spans 18 amino acids. The germline gives CDR1 SGHKS, CDR2 YYEKEE (reference sequence). The V end was cut by 3 bases, the J end by 5 bases, with 24 bases between. The CDR3 nucleotides are TGTGCCAGCAGCTGGGAAAAATGGCGGCTAGAAACCAACAATGAGCAGTTCTTC. This codes for CASSWEKWRLETNNEQFF.

This clonotype has ten or more counts. The chain couples TRBV12-3 or TRBV12-4 to TRBJ2-4, with 7 positions matching TRBD2. Unmatched junction bases numbered 1, after V lost 6 bases and J lost 5 bases. CDR3 length equals 12 residues. The CDR3 coding sequence is TGTGCCAGCAGCCTAGCGGAAAACATTCAGTACTTC. Its protein product is CASSLAENIQYF.

This clonotype was observed many times. The rearrangement links TRBV6-5 to TRBJ2-7, with TRBD1 matching over 7 bases. Per germline, CDR1 MNHEY and CDR2 SVGAGI. The CDR3 length is 12 residues. V dropped 5 bases and J dropped 8; count of bases not matched to a gene: 6. This chain's CDR3 is CASSNDRVKQYF. Written as DNA, the CDR3 is TGTGCCAGCAGTAACGACAGGGTCAAGCAGTACTTC.